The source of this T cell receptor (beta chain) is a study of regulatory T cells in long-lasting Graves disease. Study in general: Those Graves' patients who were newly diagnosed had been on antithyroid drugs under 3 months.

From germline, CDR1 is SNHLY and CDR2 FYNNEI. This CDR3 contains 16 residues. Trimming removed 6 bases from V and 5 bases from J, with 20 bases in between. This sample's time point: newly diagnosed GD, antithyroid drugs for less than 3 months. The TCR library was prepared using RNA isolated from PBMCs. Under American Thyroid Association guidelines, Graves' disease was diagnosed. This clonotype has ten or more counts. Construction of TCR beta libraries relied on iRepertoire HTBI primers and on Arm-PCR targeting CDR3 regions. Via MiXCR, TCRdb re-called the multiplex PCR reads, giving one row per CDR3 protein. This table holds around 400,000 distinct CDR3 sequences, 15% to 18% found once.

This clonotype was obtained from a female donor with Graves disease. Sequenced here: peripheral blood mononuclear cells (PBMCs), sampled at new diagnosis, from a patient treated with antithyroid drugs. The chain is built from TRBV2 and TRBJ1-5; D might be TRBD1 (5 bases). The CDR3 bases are TGTGCCAGCAGCTACTACGGGACGGGGAGAGATCAGCCCCAGCATTTT. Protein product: CASSYYGTGRDQPQHF.